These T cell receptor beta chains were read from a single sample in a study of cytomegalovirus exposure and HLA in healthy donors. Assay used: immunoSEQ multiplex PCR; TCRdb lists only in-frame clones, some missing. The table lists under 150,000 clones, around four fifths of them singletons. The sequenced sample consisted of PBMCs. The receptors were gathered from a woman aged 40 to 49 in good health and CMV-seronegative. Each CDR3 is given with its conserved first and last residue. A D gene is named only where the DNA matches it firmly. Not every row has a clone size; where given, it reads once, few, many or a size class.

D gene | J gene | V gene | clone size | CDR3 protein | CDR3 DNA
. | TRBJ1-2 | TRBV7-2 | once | CASSLALGDYGYTF | TGTGCCAGCAGCTTAGCGCTTGGAGACTATGGCTACACCTTC
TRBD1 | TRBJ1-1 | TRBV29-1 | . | CSVEDRTGINTEAFF | TGCAGCGTTGAAGATCGGACAGGTATAAACACTGAAGCTTTCTTT
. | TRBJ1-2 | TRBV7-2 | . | CASRPPSNSKIYGYTF | TGTGCCAGCAGGCCACCGTCAAACTCTAAGATTTATGGCTACACCTTC
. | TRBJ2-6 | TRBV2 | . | CANSRVPLSGANVLTF | TGTGCCAACTCGAGAGTCCCCCTCTCTGGGGCCAACGTCCTGACTTTC
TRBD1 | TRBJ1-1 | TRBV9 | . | CASSDLRTGGKVNTEAFF | TGTGCCAGCAGCGACCTCAGGACAGGGGGTAAGGTGAACACTGAAGCTTTCTTT
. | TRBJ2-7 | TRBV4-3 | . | CASSQWTTQGTYEQYF | TGCGCCAGCAGTCAATGGACCACGCAGGGCACCTACGAGCAGTACTTC
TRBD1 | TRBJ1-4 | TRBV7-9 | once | CASSLALSQGEAEKLFF | TGTGCCAGCAGCTTAGCGCTTAGCCAGGGGGAGGCTGAAAAACTGTTTTTT
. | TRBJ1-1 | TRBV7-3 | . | CASRQQENTEAFF | TGTGCCAGCAGGCAACAAGAGAACACTGAAGCTTTCTTT
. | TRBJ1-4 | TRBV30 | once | CAWQKSTNEKLFF | TGTGCCTGGCAGAAATCAACTAATGAAAAACTGTTTTTT
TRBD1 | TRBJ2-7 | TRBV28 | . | CASSFFRGQDEQYF | TGTGCCAGCAGTTTTTTCAGGGGGCAAGACGAGCAGTACTTC
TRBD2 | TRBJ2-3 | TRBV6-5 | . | CASSYRGGPRDTQYF | TGTGCCAGCAGTTACAGGGGAGGGCCTAGGGATACGCAGTATTTT
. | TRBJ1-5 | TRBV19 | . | CASSPDSPSNQPQHF | TGTGCCAGTAGTCCCGACAGCCCATCTAATCAGCCCCAGCATTTT
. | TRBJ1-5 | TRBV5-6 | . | CASSLGLTAQPQHF | TGTGCCAGCAGCTTAGGTCTGACAGCTCAGCCCCAGCATTTT
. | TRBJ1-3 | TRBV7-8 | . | CASSLQGLGNTIYF | TGTGCCAGCAGCTTACAGGGGCTTGGAAACACCATATATTTT
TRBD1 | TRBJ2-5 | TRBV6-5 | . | CASSTLQQGLETQYF | TGTGCCAGCAGTACTCTACAACAGGGGTTGGAGACCCAGTACTTC
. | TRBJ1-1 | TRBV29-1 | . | CSVLPGNTEAFF | TGCAGCGTTCTTCCAGGGAACACTGAAGCTTTCTTT
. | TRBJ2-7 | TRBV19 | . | CASRPTTGAYEQYF | TGTGCCAGTCGACCGACAACGGGAGCCTACGAGCAGTACTTC